In this sample, the clone carrying this T cell receptor (beta chain) turned up many times. What it recognizes is unknown. V shed 5 bases, J shed 0 bases, and the junction held 3 bases outside the gene matches. The V gene's germline CDR1 is PRHDT and CDR2 FYEKMQ (reference sequence). The CDR3 runs 15 residues. Authors' data handling: Building a distant-metastasis classifier for papillary thyroid cancer drew on CDR3 differences across clinicopathological groups. TCRdb re-clonotyped the PCR reads via MiXCR. What appears here as the V and J calls and clone size reflects TCRdb's work, not the paper's. Among 60,000 or so clones listed, 4% to 5% were seen once. Thyroid surgery took place with no prior treatment in any patient. These data are taken from a study of metastatic and nonmetastatic thyroid tumors. At the level of the study: Repertoires were compared across blood and tumor or nodule tissue from malignant and benign thyroid patients.

Whole-study results and caveats: When malignant thyroid tumors were compared with benign nodules, TCR beta diversity was reportedly significantly higher in the malignant tumors. This held in both blood and tumor samples.

The TCR comes from a female donor with papillary thyroid cancer or a benign thyroid nodule (not recorded which). Some clones in this sample may be carry-over from other donors' samples. The chain links TRBV13 to TRBJ2-7; TRBD2 matches 11 bases. The sample taken for sequencing was blood. This CDR3 reads CASSRGLAASYEQYF. The CDR3 coding sequence is TGTGCCAGCAGCCGGGGACTAGCGGCCTCCTACGAGCAGTACTTC.